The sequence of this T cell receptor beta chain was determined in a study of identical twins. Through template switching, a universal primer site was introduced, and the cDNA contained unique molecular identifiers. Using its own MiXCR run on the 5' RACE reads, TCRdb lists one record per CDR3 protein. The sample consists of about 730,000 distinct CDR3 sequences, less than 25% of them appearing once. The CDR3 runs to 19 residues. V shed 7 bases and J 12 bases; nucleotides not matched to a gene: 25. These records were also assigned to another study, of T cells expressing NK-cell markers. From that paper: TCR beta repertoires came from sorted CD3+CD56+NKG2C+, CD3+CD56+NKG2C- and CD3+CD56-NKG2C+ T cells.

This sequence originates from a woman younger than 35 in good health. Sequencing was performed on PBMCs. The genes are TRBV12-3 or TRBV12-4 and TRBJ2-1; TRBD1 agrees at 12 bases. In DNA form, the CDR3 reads TGTGCCAGCACCAACAGGGACAGGGGGCGACGCGGAACCTTAAGCAGGCAGTTCTTC. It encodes CASTNRDRGRRGTLSRQFF.